This T cell receptor beta chain was sequenced in a study of Graves' ophthalmopathy and Graves' hyperthyroidism. Amplifying from RNA transcripts, the study obtained TCR beta CDR3 regions. The first-round RT-PCR employed HTBI primers together with the Qiagen OneStep RT-PCR kit. A multiplex PCR was then performed as the second round. TCRdb reanalysed the multiplex PCR reads using MiXCR and keeps one entry per CDR3 protein. This sample has 500,000 to 700,000 distinct CDR3 sequences, with about 20% found just once. The sample holds many counts of this clonotype. PBMCs originated in 10 ml of fresh peripheral blood. CDR1 is MNHNS and CDR2 is SASEGT in the germline V gene. The CDR3 runs to 12 residues. V lost 7 bases to trimming and J lost 11 bases; unmatched junction nucleotides: 8.

This sequence was found in a young woman with stable Graves' hyperthyroidism. Some clones in this sample may be carry-over from other donors' samples. V usage is TRBV6-1 and J usage is TRBJ1-1; 9 positions match TRBD1. Source material: peripheral blood. This CDR3 reads CASIHTGGSAFF. The DNA for the CDR3 is TGTGCCAGCATCCATACAGGGGGCTCGGCTTTCTTT.